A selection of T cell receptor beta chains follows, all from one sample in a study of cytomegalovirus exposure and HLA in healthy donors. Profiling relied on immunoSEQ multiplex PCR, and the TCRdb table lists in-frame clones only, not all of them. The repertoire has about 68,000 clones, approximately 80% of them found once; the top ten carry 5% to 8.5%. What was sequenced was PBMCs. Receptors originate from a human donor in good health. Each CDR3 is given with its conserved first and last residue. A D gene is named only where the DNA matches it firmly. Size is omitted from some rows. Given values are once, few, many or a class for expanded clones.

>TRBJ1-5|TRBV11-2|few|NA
TGTGCCAGCAGCAGGACAGCGGTGGGATTATATAGCAATCAGCCCCAGCATTTT
CASSRTAVGLYSNQPQHF
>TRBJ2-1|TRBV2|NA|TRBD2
TGTGCCACCATAGCGGGGGGGGTCAATGAGCAGTTCTTC
CATIAGGVNEQFF
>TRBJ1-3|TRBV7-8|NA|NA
TGTGCCAGCAGCTTAGCGTTGGGTAGCGGAAACACCATATATTTT
CASSLALGSGNTIYF
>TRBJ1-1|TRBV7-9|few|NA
TGTGCCAGCAGCTTAGGTCGGGGGACCATGAACACTGAAGCTTTCTTT
CASSLGRGTMNTEAFF
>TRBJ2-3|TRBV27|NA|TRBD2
TGTGCCAGCAGGGCTAGCGGGGGGCCCACAGATACGCAGTATTTT
CASRASGGPTDTQYF
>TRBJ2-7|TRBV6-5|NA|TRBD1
TGTGCCAGCACCGGGGACAGGTACGAGCAGTACTTC
CASTGDRYEQYF
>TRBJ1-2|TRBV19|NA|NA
TGTGCCAGTAGCCCGACAGGAACTAACTATGGCTACACCTTC
CASSPTGTNYGYTF
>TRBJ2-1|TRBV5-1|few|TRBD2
TGCGCCAGCAGCTTTTCCCCTAGCGGGGGGGCGGTCAATGAGCAGTTCTTC
CASSFSPSGGAVNEQFF
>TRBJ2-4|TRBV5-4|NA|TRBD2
TGTGCCAGCAGCATACTAGCGGGGGCCCGCAGCGGCGGGCAAAACATTCAGTACTTC
CASSILAGARSGGQNIQYF
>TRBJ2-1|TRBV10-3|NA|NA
TGTGCCATCAAATCGGGTGGGGCCAGGAGCTCCTACAATGAGCAGTTCTTC
CAIKSGGARSSYNEQFF
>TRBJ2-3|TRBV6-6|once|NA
TGTGCCAGCAGTTCAATGGGGGGGCTTACAGATACGCAGTATTTT
CASSSMGGLTDTQYF
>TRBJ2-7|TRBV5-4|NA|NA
TGTGCCAGCAGCAGAGGACAGCGTATCGAGCAGTACTTC
CASSRGQRIEQYF
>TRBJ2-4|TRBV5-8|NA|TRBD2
TGTGCCAGCAGCTTCGGTCAAGGACTAGCGGGGGGTGGTTACATTCAGTACTTC
CASSFGQGLAGGGYIQYF
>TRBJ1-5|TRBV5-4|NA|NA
TGTGCCAGCAGCTTGGGGGGGCGGGTTGGGCCCAATCAGCCCCAGCATTTT
CASSLGGRVGPNQPQHF
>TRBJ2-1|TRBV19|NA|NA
TGTGCCAGTAGTAGGGGAGGTTTTGGGTCTAATGAGCAGTTCTTC
CASSRGGFGSNEQFF
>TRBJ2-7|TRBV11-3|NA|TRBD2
TGTGCCAGCAGCATGCTACCCCGGACTAGCCAGGGCTACGAGCAGTACTTC
CASSMLPRTSQGYEQYF
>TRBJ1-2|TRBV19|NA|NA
TGTGCCAGTAGTAGAGTGACAGGACTCCCTACCGGCTACACCTTC
CASSRVTGLPTGYTF
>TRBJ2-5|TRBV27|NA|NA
TGTGCCAGCGGGAAAACTAGGCTAGAGACCCAGTACTTC
CASGKTRLETQYF
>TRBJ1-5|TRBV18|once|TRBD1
TGTGCCAGCTCACCATACGGGACAGGGGGCTATAGCAATCAGCCCCAGCATTTT
CASSPYGTGGYSNQPQHF
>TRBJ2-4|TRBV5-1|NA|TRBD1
TGCGCCAGCAGCTCGCTTACCGGGACAGGATCAAACATTCAGTACTTC
CASSSLTGTGSNIQYF
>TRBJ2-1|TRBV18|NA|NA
TGTGCCAGCTCACCCCTTCGTGGGAGTGGGTCCTACAATGAGCAGTTCTTC
CASSPLRGSGSYNEQFF
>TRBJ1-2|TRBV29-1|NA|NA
TGCAGCGTCGACGGGAACTATGGCTACACCTTC
CSVDGNYGYTF
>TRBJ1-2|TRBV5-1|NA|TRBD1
TGCGCCAGCAGCGTGGGACAGGGGGCGGAGGGCTACACCTTC
CASSVGQGAEGYTF
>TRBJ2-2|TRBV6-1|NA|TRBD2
TGTGCCAGCAGTGGTCCCGGGACTATGATCGGGGAGCTGTTTTTT
CASSGPGTMIGELFF
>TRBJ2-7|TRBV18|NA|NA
TGTGCCAGCTCACCCCTCCCTCAGGACAACCCCTACGAGCAGTACTTC
CASSPLPQDNPYEQYF
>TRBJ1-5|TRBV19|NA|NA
TGTGCCAGTAGTATGGCAGGGAACCCCGGTCAGCCCCAGCATTTT
CASSMAGNPGQPQHF
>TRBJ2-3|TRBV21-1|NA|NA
TGTGCCAGCAGCAAAGAGACAGGGAATACGCAGTATTTT
CASSKETGNTQYF
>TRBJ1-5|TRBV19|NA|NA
TGTGCCAGTACCGGGACAATCAATCAGCCCCAGCATTTT
CASTGTINQPQHF
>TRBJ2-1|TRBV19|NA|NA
TGTGCCAGTAGCCTCCGGTCGGCGGTTGAGCAGTTCTTC
CASSLRSAVEQFF
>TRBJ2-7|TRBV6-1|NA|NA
TGTGCCAGCAGTAGCATGACAGGCCCATCCGAGCAGTACTTC
CASSSMTGPSEQYF
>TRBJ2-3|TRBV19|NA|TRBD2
TGTGCCAGTAGTAGCCCCTCTCCGGGACTAGCGCCTTCCACTAGTACATGGGATACGCAGTATTTT
CASSSPSPGLAPSTSTWDTQYF
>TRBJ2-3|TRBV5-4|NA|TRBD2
TGTGCCAGCAGCCTAACTAGCGAGAGCACAGATACGCAGTATTTT
CASSLTSESTDTQYF
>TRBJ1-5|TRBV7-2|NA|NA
TGTGCCAGCAGCTTAATACCCCTAAATCAGCCCCAGCATTTT
CASSLIPLNQPQHF
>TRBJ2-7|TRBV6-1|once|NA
TGTGCCAGCAGTCAGACACAGGGCCCACACTACTTC
CASSQTQGPHYF
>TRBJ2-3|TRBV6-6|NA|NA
TGTGCCAGCAGTCCCTCGGTGGATACGCAGTATTTT
CASSPSVDTQYF
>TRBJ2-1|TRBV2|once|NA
TGTGCCAGCAGTGAAGAAGAGCCACGTCGGTTCTTC
CASSEEEPRRFF
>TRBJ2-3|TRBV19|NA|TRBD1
TGTGCCAGTAGTCTAAGACAGGGAGATAGAGATACGCAGTATTTT
CASSLRQGDRDTQYF
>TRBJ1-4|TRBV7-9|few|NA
TGTGCCAGCGAGATTAATGAAAAACTGTTTTTT
CASEINEKLFF
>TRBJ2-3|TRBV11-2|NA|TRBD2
TGTGCCAGCAGCTTAGATCTCCTAGCGGCTAGCACAGATACGCAGTATTTT
CASSLDLLAASTDTQYF
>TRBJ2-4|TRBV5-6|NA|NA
TGTGCCAGCAGCTTGGGGGCGGGAACCAAAAACATTCAGTACTTC
CASSLGAGTKNIQYF
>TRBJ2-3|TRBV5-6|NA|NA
TGTGCCAGCAGCTCCTTTCAGGGTGAGAGGGATACGCAGTATTTT
CASSSFQGERDTQYF
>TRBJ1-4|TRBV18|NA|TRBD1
TGTGCCAGCTCACCGGGGGGACAGGGGAGTGAAAAACTGTTTTTT
CASSPGGQGSEKLFF
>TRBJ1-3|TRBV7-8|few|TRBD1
TGTGCCAGCAGCTCCTTAGGGACAGCCTCTGGAAACACCATATATTTT
CASSSLGTASGNTIYF
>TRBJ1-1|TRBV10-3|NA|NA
TGTGCCATCAGGTCAACTCAGGGGACTGAAGCTTTCTTT
CAIRSTQGTEAFF
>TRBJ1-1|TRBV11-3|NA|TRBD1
TGTGCCAGCAGCCAGGGGGCCGTTGGTAGTGAAGCTTTCTTT
CASSQGAVGSEAFF
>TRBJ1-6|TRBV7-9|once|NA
TGTGCCAGCAGCTCAGACAGCCCTACACCCCTCCACTTT
CASSSDSPTPLHF
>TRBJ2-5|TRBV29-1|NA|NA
TGCAGCGTTGTATTTCAGGGCAGGAGAGAGACCCAGTACTTC
CSVVFQGRRETQYF
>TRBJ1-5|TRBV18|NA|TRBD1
TGTGCCAGCTCATCCCTCCCGGGACAGGGTAGTAGCAATCAGCCCCAGCATTTT
CASSSLPGQGSSNQPQHF
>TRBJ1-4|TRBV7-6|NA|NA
TGTGCCAGCAGCTCTCCGGACAGTAATGAAAAACTGTTTTTT
CASSSPDSNEKLFF
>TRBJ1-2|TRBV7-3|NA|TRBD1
TGTGCCAGCAGCCCGGACAGGAGTCGGGGCTACCCCTTC
CASSPDRSRGYPF
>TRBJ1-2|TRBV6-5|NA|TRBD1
TGTGCCAGCTGGGGGGGATCACAGGGGGGCTATGGCTACACCTTC
CASWGGSQGGYGYTF
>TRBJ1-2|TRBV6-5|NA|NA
TGTGCCAGCAGCTACGACAGGTTTCCCTATGGCTACACCTTC
CASSYDRFPYGYTF
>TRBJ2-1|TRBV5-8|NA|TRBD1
TGTGCCAGCAGCTTGTCGATTGGGACAGGGGTCGATGAGCAGTTCTTC
CASSLSIGTGVDEQFF